The TCR beta chain described here comes from a study of cytomegalovirus exposure and HLA in healthy donors. PCR used 60 Vbeta primers and 13 Jbeta primers. The method was immunoSEQ multiplex PCR; TCRdb's version includes in-frame clones alone and lacks a portion of them. The top ten clones hold less than 3.5% of a sample with about 93,000 clones, nearly 80% of them seen once. Study conclusions and caveats: Most observed TCR sequences were rare, whereas some public TCRs were detected in many donors.

In the case of this clone: The antigen remains undetermined.

The source is a woman aged 40 to 50 in good health and CMV-seronegative. Specimen: PBMCs.

The CDR3: CASSQGKEAFF. For the CDR3, the DNA is TGTGCCAGCAGCCAAGGTAAAGAAGCTTTCTTT. The chain uses TRBV4-2 and TRBJ1-1; D is unclear. CDR3 length: 11 residues. The germline V gene has CDR1 LGHNA and CDR2 YNFKEQ. Trimming removed 1 base at V and 8 bases at J, with 5 bases between.